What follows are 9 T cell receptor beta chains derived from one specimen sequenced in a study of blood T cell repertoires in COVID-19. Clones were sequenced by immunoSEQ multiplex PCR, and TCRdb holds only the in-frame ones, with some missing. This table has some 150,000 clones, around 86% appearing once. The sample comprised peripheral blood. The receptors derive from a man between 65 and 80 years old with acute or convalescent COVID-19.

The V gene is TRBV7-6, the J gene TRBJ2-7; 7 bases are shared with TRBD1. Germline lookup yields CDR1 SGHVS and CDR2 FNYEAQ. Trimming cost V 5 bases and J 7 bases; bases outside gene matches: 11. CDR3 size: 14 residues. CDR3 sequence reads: CASSRRQGYVEQYF. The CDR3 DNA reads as TGTGCCAGCAGCCGCCGACAGGGCTACGTGGAGCAGTACTTC.

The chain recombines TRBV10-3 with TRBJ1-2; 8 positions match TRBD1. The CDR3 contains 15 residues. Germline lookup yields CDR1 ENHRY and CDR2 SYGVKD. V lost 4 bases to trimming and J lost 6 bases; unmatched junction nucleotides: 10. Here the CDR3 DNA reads TGTGCCATCAGTGTCGTAGGACAGGGAGGGGATGGCTACACCTTC. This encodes CAISVVGQGGDGYTF.

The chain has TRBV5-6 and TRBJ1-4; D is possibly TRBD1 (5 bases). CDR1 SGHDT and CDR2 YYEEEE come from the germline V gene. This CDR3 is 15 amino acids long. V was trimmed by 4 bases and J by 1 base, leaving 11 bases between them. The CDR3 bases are TGTGCCAGCAGCCCAAGGGGTGGAACTAATGAAAAACTGTTTTTT. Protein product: CASSPRGGTNEKLFF.

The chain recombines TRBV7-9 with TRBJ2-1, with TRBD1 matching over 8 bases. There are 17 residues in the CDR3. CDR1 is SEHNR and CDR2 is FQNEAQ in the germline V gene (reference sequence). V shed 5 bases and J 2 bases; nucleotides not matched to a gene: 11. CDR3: CASSPRQGRRPYNEQFF. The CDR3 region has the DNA TGTGCCAGCAGCCCTCGACAGGGGCGGCGCCCCTACAATGAGCAGTTCTTC.

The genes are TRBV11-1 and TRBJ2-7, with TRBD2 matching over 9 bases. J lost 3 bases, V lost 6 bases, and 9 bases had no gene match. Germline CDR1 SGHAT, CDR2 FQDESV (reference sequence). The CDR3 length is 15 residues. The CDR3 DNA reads TGTGCCAGCAGTTCCAGGACTAGCGTTGACTACGAGCAGTACTTC. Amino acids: CASSSRTSVDYEQYF.

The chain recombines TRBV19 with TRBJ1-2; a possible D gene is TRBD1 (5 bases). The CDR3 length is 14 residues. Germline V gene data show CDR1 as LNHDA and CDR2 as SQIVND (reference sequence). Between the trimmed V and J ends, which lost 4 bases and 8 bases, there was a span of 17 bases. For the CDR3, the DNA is TGTGCCAGTAGTACCGACGCAGGGCGGCGCGGCTACACCTTC. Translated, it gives CASSTDAGRRGYTF.

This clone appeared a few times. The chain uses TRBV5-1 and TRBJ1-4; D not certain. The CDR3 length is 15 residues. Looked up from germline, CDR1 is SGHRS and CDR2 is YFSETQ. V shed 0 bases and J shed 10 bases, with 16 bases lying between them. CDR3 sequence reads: CASSLDSREIGKLFF. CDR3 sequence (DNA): TGCGCCAGCAGCTTGGACAGTCGGGAAATTGGAAAACTGTTTTTT.

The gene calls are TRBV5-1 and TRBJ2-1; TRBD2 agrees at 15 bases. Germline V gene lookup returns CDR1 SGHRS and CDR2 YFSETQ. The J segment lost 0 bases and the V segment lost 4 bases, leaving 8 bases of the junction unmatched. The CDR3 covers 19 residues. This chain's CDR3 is CASSQGLAGGISSYNEQFF. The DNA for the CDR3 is TGCGCCAGCAGCCAAGGACTAGCGGGAGGGATAAGCTCCTACAATGAGCAGTTCTTC.

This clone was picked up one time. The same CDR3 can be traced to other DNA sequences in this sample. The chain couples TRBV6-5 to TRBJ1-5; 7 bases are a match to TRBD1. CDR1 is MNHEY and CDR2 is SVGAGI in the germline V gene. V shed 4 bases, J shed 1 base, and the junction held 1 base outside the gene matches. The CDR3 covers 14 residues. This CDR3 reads CASSLQGSNQPQHF. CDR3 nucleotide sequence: TGTGCCAGCAGTTTACAGGGGAGCAATCAGCCCCAGCATTTT.